This T cell receptor beta chain came from a study of Ad26.COV2.S vaccination and SARS-CoV-2 variants. The V end lost 1 base, the J end lost 3 bases, and 4 bases lay between the germline ends. The CDR3 length is 13 residues. CDR1 SGHTA and CDR2 FQGNSA come from the germline V gene. Treatment: 15 to 20 received Ad26.COV2.S at low or high dose, single or two shots; 5 received placebo; per-sample allocation not given. Day 63 following the first vaccine or placebo injection was when the samples were taken. Sequenced by immunoSEQ multiplex PCR; TCRdb stores in-frame clones only, minus some. The profile covers roughly 500,000 clones, with approximately 89% appearing a single time and around 2.6% taken by the ten largest.

The sequencing here drew on peripheral blood, taken in a trial of Ad26.COV2.S vaccine versus placebo. The receptor comes from a person between 18 and 60 years old who received the Ad26.COV2.S COVID-19 vaccine or a placebo. The chain employs TRBV7-2 and TRBJ1-5; the D is unclear. Here the CDR3 reads CASSLGHNQPQHF. The CDR3 region has the DNA TGTGCCAGCAGCTTAGGGCACAATCAGCCCCAGCATTTT.